Below, 24 T cell receptor beta chains from the same sample are listed, as sequenced in a study of blood T cell repertoires in COVID-19. Here immunoSEQ multiplex PCR was the method, and the copy in TCRdb shows in-frame clones only, minus some. The sample has about 400,000 clones, about 88% seen once. Sequencing was carried out using peripheral blood. The receptors come from a woman aged 55 to 70 with COVID-19, enrolled during active disease.

This chain uses TRBV18 with TRBJ2-5; D remains unclear. The CDR3 runs 15 residues. The germline CDR1 and CDR2 sequences are KGHSH and LQKENI. Trimming cost V 0 bases and J 1 base, with 9 bases left between them. The CDR3 DNA reads as TGTGCCAGCTCACCACCGGAGCAGATCCAAGAGACCCAGTACTTC. Amino acid sequence: CASSPPEQIQETQYF.

The gene calls are TRBV6-2 or TRBV6-3 and TRBJ1-1; weak D call: TRBD1 (5 bases). Germline CDR1 and CDR2: MNHEY and SVGEGT. Trimming took 6 bases from V and 6 from J, leaving 17 bases between them. The CDR3 extends over 14 amino acids. This CDR3 reads CASSPTGRGAEAFF. The CDR3, as DNA: TGTGCCAGCAGCCCGACTGGCCGGGGGGCTGAAGCTTTCTTT.

This sequence joins TRBV7-9 and TRBJ1-5; a possible D gene is TRBD1 (5 bases). Germline-derived CDR1 and CDR2 are SEHNR and FQNEAQ (reference sequence). The CDR3 loop spans 14 amino acids. The V and J ends lost 0 bases and 4 bases respectively, with 7 bases between them. DNA for the CDR3: TGTGCCAGCAGCTTAGCGGACACTAATCAGCCCCAGCATTTT. Amino acids: CASSLADTNQPQHF.

The CDR3 loop reads CASSQVGGDYDYGYTF. As DNA, the CDR3 is TGCGCCAGCAGCCAAGTTGGCGGGGATTACGACTATGGCTACACCTTC. V gene TRBV4-3 combines with J gene TRBJ1-2; the D is unclear. The CDR3 consists of 16 residues. V lost 1 base to trimming and J lost 3 bases, with 15 bases between them. Per germline, CDR1 LGHNA and CDR2 YSLEER.

This clone was observed a few times. The CDR3 reads CASSLADTYSPLHF. CDR3 sequence (DNA): TGTGCCAGCAGCTTGGCAGACACGTATTCACCCCTCCACTTT. The V gene is TRBV7-9, the J gene TRBJ1-6; D gene unclear. Looked up from germline, CDR1 is SEHNR and CDR2 is FQNEAQ (reference sequence). Trimming pared 3 bases from V and 8 bases from J, leaving 11 bases between. The length of the CDR3 is 14 residues. The entire variable domain, with the rest obtained from reference TRBV7-9 and TRBJ1-6, is as follows: DTGVSQNPRHKITKRGQNVTFRCDPISEHNRLYWYRQTLGQGPEFLTYFQNEAQLEKSRLLSDRFSAERPKGSFSTLEIQRTEQGDSAMYLCASSLADTYSPLHFGNGTRLTVT.

The CDR3 protein is CAWARTFNQPQHF. Here the CDR3 DNA reads TGTGCCTGGGCAAGGACTTTCAATCAGCCCCAGCATTTT. The chain couples TRBV30 to TRBJ1-5; unclear D gene. The germline gives CDR1 GTSNPN, CDR2 SVGIG (reference sequence). Trimming removed 5 bases at V and 3 bases at J, with 11 bases between. The CDR3 consists of 13 residues.

The chain couples TRBV4-1 to TRBJ2-3; D is possibly TRBD2 (6 bases). Trimming stripped 1 base from V and 2 bases from J, with 7 bases between. The germline V gene encodes CDR1 MGHRA and CDR2 YSYEKL. The CDR3 covers 14 residues. CDR3 region: CASSQALATDTQYF. CDR3 sequence (DNA): TGCGCCAGCAGCCAAGCACTAGCCACAGATACGCAGTATTTT.

This clone was picked up one time. The chain joins TRBV20-1 to TRBJ2-3, with TRBD2 matching 8 bases. The CDR3 totals 15 residues. Germline V gene sequence: CDR1 DFQATT, CDR2 SNEGSKA (reference sequence). Trimming cost V 3 bases and J 2 bases; bases outside gene matches: 7. The CDR3, as DNA: TGCAGTGCTAGTCCCCGGGGGGGGACCACAGATACGCAGTATTTT. It codes for CSASPRGGTTDTQYF.

The rearrangement joins TRBV5-6 to TRBJ2-1; D might be TRBD1 (5 bases). The V gene lost 0 bases and the J gene lost 9 bases, with 7 bases spanning the gap. CDR1 is SGHDT, CDR2 YYEEEE, per germline. There are 12 residues in the CDR3. The CDR3 nucleotides read TGTGCCAGCAGCTTGGTGGGGCGTGAGCAGTTCTTC. Its protein product is CASSLVGREQFF.

The rearrangement links TRBV30 to TRBJ1-3; D gene uncertain. This CDR3 is 15 amino acids long. The ends were cut back, 4 bases at V and 1 base at J, with 14 bases in the middle. Germline V gene lookup returns CDR1 GTSNPN and CDR2 SVGIG (reference sequence). The CDR3 region has the DNA TGTGCCTGGACTACCAGGACTGAGTCTGGAAACACCATATATTTT. This encodes CAWTTRTESGNTIYF. The variable domain in full, completed from reference TRBV30 and TRBJ1-3, reads SQTIHQWPATLVQPVGSPLSLECTVEGTSNPNLYWYRQAAGRGLQLLFYSVGIGQISSEVPQNLSASRPQDRQFILSSKKLLLSDSGFYLCAWTTRTESGNTIYFGEGSWLTVV.

The rearrangement uses TRBV2 and TRBJ1-1; TRBD1 might be the D (5 bases). Germline CDR1 and CDR2: SNHLY and FYNNEI. This CDR3 comprises 12 residues. Trimming removed 7 bases from V and 10 bases from J, with 16 bases in between. The CDR3 protein is CASNLQRRGAFF. In DNA form, the CDR3 reads TGTGCCAGCAATCTCCAAAGGAGGGGAGCTTTCTTT.

This chain uses TRBV9 with TRBJ2-7, with TRBD2 matching 8 bases. The germline CDR1 and CDR2 sequences are SGDLS and YYNGEE. The CDR3 is 16 residues long. The ends lost 5 bases at V and 4 bases at J; junction bases unmatched: 14. The CDR3 loop reads CASSAGSGGRGYEQYF. CDR3 nucleotides: TGTGCCAGCAGTGCCGGGAGCGGGGGCCGGGGGTACGAGCAGTACTTC.

The chain is built from TRBV27 and TRBJ1-2; TRBD1 matches at 7 bases. The CDR3 length is 14 residues. Per germline, CDR1 MNHEY and CDR2 SMNVEV (reference sequence). With 5 bases clipped from V and 6 bases from J, the junction kept 9 bases outside the gene matches. CDR3 region: CASSGRQGIHGYTF. The CDR3 nucleotides are TGTGCCAGCAGTGGTAGACAGGGTATACATGGCTACACCTTC.

The genes are TRBV3-1 (or the pseudogene TRBV3-2) and TRBJ1-2, with D perhaps matching TRBD1 (5 bases). The V end was cut by 1 base, the J end by 0 bases, with 12 bases between. The CDR3 contains 16 residues. Per germline, CDR1 LGHDT and CDR2 YNNKEL (reference sequence). CDR3 in DNA: TGTGCCAGCAGCCAAGGTTGGGGCGCCACTAACTATGGCTACACCTTC. It encodes CASSQGWGATNYGYTF.

The V and J genes are TRBV10-3 and TRBJ2-1, with TRBD2 matching over 7 bases. The CDR3 has 15 residues. After removal of 0 bases from V and 5 bases from J, the junction contained 4 bases not matched to a gene. In germline, CDR1 is ENHRY, CDR2 SYGVKD. The CDR3 nucleotides read TGTGCCATCAGTGAGTCGGGGGAGGGGCACAATGAGCAGTTCTTC. Protein product: CAISESGEGHNEQFF.

The V and J genes are TRBV5-1 and TRBJ2-5; D call uncertain. This CDR3 has 15 residues. Trimming shortened V by 4 bases and J by 8 bases, and 21 bases separated the two germline ends. Germline values: CDR1 SGHRS, CDR2 YFSETQ. In nucleotides, the CDR3 is TGCGCCAGCAGCCTAAGCCTGTCTTCTACCGGTACCCAGTACTTC. This translates into CASSLSLSSTGTQYF.

CDR3 coding DNA: TGCGCCAGCAGCGATGGCCTAGCTTTCTTT. This codes for CASSDGLAFF. This chain connects TRBV23-1 to TRBJ1-1; D not certain. TRBV23-1 is an open reading frame, and its role is uncertain. Trimming removed 6 bases from V and 10 bases from J, with 9 bases in between. There are 10 residues in the CDR3.

The gene calls are TRBV5-1 and TRBJ2-5; 10 bases line up with TRBD2. This CDR3 has 14 residues. V trimming: 3 bases; J trimming: 5 bases; junction bases outside the gene matches: 4. CDR1 is SGHRS, CDR2 YFSETQ, per germline. Written as DNA, the CDR3 is TGCGCCAGCAGCTCGGGACTAGCGAGCGAGACCCAGTACTTC. This encodes CASSSGLASETQYF.

J is TRBJ2-1 and V is TRBV7-6; D may be TRBD1 (5 bases). The CDR3 spans 18 residues. Trimming took 1 base from V and 10 from J, leaving 26 bases between them. Per the germline V gene, CDR1 is SGHVS and CDR2 is FNYEAQ. This chain's CDR3 is CASSLGAGVGVGPREQFF. CDR3 sequence (DNA): TGTGCCAGCAGCTTAGGGGCAGGCGTAGGGGTCGGTCCCCGAGAGCAGTTCTTC.

This chain connects TRBV11-3 to TRBJ1-1, with no clear D. Trimming took off 0 bases at V and 3 bases at J, with 17 bases between the two ends. The CDR3 is made up of 17 amino acids. Germline values: CDR1 SGHNT, CDR2 YENEEA. The CDR3 DNA reads as TGTGCCAGCAGCTTAGACGTTCTCGGCAAACGGGACACTGAAGCTTTCTTT. Translating gives CASSLDVLGKRDTEAFF.

The V gene is TRBV29-1, the J gene TRBJ2-3; possible D gene TRBD2, 6 bases. Germline values: CDR1 SQVTM, CDR2 ANQGSEA. The CDR3 sequence is 12 residues long. Trimming cost V 8 bases and J 6 bases, with 15 bases left between them. As DNA, the CDR3 is TGCAGCTCCCGGGAGCGAGGGGATACGCAGTATTTT. Its protein is CSSRERGDTQYF.

The chain uses TRBV30 and TRBJ1-1; 8 bases align to TRBD1. V lost 2 bases, J lost 7 bases, and 6 bases stayed unmatched. The CDR3 length is 13 residues. Germline CDR1 and CDR2: GTSNPN and SVGIG (reference sequence). CDR3 sequence (DNA): TGTGCCTGGAGTTGGCAGGGGGCAGGTGAAGCTTTCTTT. It yields the protein CAWSWQGAGEAFF.

Written as DNA, the CDR3 is TGTGCCAGCAGGCTAGCGGGGGGCGGTTCCTACGAGCAGTACTTC. Amino acids: CASRLAGGGSYEQYF. The chain joins TRBV6-5 to TRBJ2-7; 11 nucleotides align to TRBD2. CDR1 and CDR2 (germline): MNHEY, SVGAGI. The CDR3 runs to 15 residues. V was pared by 6 bases and J by 1 base, with 5 bases of the junction left unmatched.

The V and J genes are TRBV4-2 and TRBJ1-2; D is ambiguous. V was shortened by 0 bases and J by 3 bases, with 14 bases between the two germline ends. Germline CDR1 and CDR2: LGHNA and YNFKEQ. CDR3 length equals 16 residues. The CDR3, as DNA: TGTGCCAGCAGCCAAGAATTATTGGGGAGGGACTATGGCTACACCTTC. Amino acids: CASSQELLGRDYGYTF.